This passage covers 13 T cell receptor beta chains from one sample sequenced in a study of cytomegalovirus exposure and HLA in healthy donors. This PCR relied on a set of 60 Vbeta primers and 13 Jbeta primers. Produced via immunoSEQ multiplex PCR; TCRdb's table is partial and in-frame only. This table holds 100,000 or so clones, around 76% found once. Material: PBMCs. These receptors all come from a woman between 45 and 65 years old in good health and CMV-seropositive.

This chain connects TRBV2 to TRBJ2-5; 8 bases align to TRBD2. CDR1 is SNHLY, CDR2 FYNNEI, per germline. This CDR3 region has 16 residues. The V gene end was trimmed by 5 bases and the J gene end by 1 base; junction bases not matched to a gene: 9. The CDR3, as DNA: TGTGCCAGCAGTAGACCCCTAGCGGGTACCCAAGAGACCCAGTACTTC. It is translated as CASSRPLAGTQETQYF.

With regard to this clone: Compared with germline, one end of the junction differs, possibly owing to a read error. This CDR3 is also generated by other DNA sequences in the sample. This sequence joins TRBV27 and TRBJ1-4; the match to TRBD1 covers 7 bases. Germline CDR1 MNHEY, CDR2 SMNVEV (reference sequence). This CDR3 comprises 16 residues. The CDR3 DNA reads as TGCGCCAGCAGTTTAAAAGGGACAGCCCACAATGAAAAACTGTTTTTT. Encoded protein: CASSLKGTAHNEKLFF.

The table lists this clone with a count of one. The CDR3 DNA reads as TGTGCCAGCAGTTACTCGAGGGTATGGAGCGGTGAGCAGTTCTTC. Translated, it gives CASSYSRVWSGEQFF. The chain employs TRBV6-5 and TRBJ2-1, with TRBD2 as a possible D gene (5 bases). The germline V gene encodes CDR1 MNHEY and CDR2 SVGAGI. Trimming pared 0 bases from V and 9 bases from J, leaving 15 bases between. This CDR3 spans 15 amino acids.

This clone was observed a few times. This sequence joins TRBV7-2 and TRBJ2-1; perhaps TRBD2 as D (5 bases). Trimming left V 2 bases short and J 6 bases short, with 8 bases between. Germline CDR1 SGHTA, CDR2 FQGNSA. The CDR3 length is 13 residues. The CDR3 DNA reads as TGTGCCAGCAGCTTAATCAGCGGCAATGAGCAGTTCTTC. Its translation: CASSLISGNEQFF.

The table lists this clone with a few counts. V gene TRBV11-3 combines with J gene TRBJ2-7, with TRBD2 matching over 11 bases. Germline lookup yields CDR1 SGHNT and CDR2 YENEEA. J lost 0 bases, V lost 5 bases, and 12 bases had no gene match. The CDR3 spans 18 residues. The chain's CDR3 is CASSPRTVLAGDSYEQYF. The CDR3 bases are TGTGCCAGCAGCCCTAGGACCGTACTAGCGGGGGACTCCTACGAGCAGTACTTC.

For this clone: One junction end does not reproduce the germline sequence, and a read error may be involved. CDR3 nucleotides: TGTTCCAGCAGCTTGGTTCAGTTAAGCTCCTACGAGCAGTACTTC. Amino acids: CSSSLVQLSSYEQYF. The gene calls are TRBV7-9 and TRBJ2-7; D is uncertain. The CDR3 loop spans 15 amino acids. Germline V gene lookup returns CDR1 SEHNR and CDR2 FQNEAQ (reference sequence). Looking up the rest from reference TRBV7-9 and TRBJ2-7 gives the full variable domain: DTGVSQNPRHKITKRGQNVTFRCDPISEHNRLYWYRQTLGQGPEFLTYFQNEAQLEKSRLLSDRFSAERPKGSFSTLEIQRTEQGDSAMYLCSSSLVQLSSYEQYFGPGTRLTVT.

The chain couples TRBV7-9 to TRBJ2-3, with TRBD2 identical over 14 bases. CDR1 is SEHNR and CDR2 is FQNEAQ in the germline V gene (reference sequence). Losses at the gene ends were 5 bases for V and 6 bases for J; bases not matched to a gene: 16. This CDR3 spans 19 amino acids. CDR3 amino acids: CASSPTAGLAGGPWDTQYF. For the CDR3, the DNA is TGTGCCAGCAGCCCCACGGCCGGACTAGCGGGAGGTCCTTGGGATACGCAGTATTTT. The full variable domain, with the rest looked up from reference TRBV7-9 and TRBJ2-3, is DTGVSQNPRHKITKRGQNVTFRCDPISEHNRLYWYRQTLGQGPEFLTYFQNEAQLEKSRLLSDRFSAERPKGSFSTLEIQRTEQGDSAMYLCASSPTAGLAGGPWDTQYFGPGTRLTVL.

This clone turned up a few times. A junction end diverges from the germline sequence, so it may reflect a read error. The rearrangement uses TRBV7-9 and TRBJ2-1; TRBD2 agrees at 13 bases. CDR3 size: 15 residues. Germline V gene sequence: CDR1 SEHNR, CDR2 FQNEAQ (reference sequence). The CDR3 DNA is TGTTCCAGCAGCCTACTAGCGGGAGGGCGCAATGAGCAGTTCTTC. This gives the protein CSSSLLAGGRNEQFF. Combining the CDR3 with reference TRBV7-9 and TRBJ2-1 gives the whole variable domain DTGVSQNPRHKITKRGQNVTFRCDPISEHNRLYWYRQTLGQGPEFLTYFQNEAQLEKSRLLSDRFSAERPKGSFSTLEIQRTEQGDSAMYLCSSSLLAGGRNEQFFGPGTRLTVL.

The chain employs TRBV6-1 and TRBJ2-7, with D maybe TRBD1 (6 bases). Between the trimmed V and J ends, which lost 6 bases and 2 bases, there was a span of 14 bases. Germline CDR1 and CDR2: MNHNS and SASEGT. The CDR3 is 14 residues long. The CDR3 nucleotides read TGTGCCAGCAGGGACAGCGGCAGCACCTACGAGCAGTACTTC. Its protein is CASRDSGSTYEQYF.

The genes are TRBV10-2 and TRBJ1-2; tentatively, D is TRBD1 (6 bases). CDR3 length: 16 residues. Germline loops: CDR1 WSHSY, CDR2 SAAADI. Deletions cut 2 bases from V and 0 bases from J, with 13 bases between. DNA for the CDR3: TGCGCCAGCAGTGAGGGTGCAGGGGCTTCTAACTATGGCTACACCTTC. Protein product: CASSEGAGASNYGYTF.

Of note for this clone: One end of the junction fails to match germline, which may point to a read error. The chain joins TRBV7-7 to TRBJ2-7; 8 bases align to TRBD1. The CDR3 runs 13 residues. In germline, CDR1 is SSHAT, CDR2 FNYEAQ (reference sequence). The CDR3 is CASSLGTGGQQYF. CDR3 nucleotides: TGTGCTAGCAGCTTAGGCACAGGGGGGCAGCAGTACTTC.

This chain connects TRBV10-3 to TRBJ1-1, with D possibly TRBD1 on 6 matching bases. CDR3 length equals 14 residues. V dropped 8 bases and J dropped 3 bases, with 16 bases sitting between them. The germline gives CDR1 ENHRY, CDR2 SYGVKD. The CDR3 loop is CAIALSPGDTEAFF. The CDR3 DNA is TGTGCCATCGCCCTCTCGCCAGGGGACACTGAAGCTTTCTTT.

A few counts support this clone. The V gene is TRBV6-5, the J gene TRBJ1-2; a possible D gene is TRBD1 (6 bases). This CDR3 is built from 15 residues. Germline V lookup: CDR1 MNHEY, CDR2 SVGAGI. The V end was cut by 2 bases, the J end by 1 base, with 11 bases between. CDR3 residues: CASSYHRASNYGYTF. The CDR3 DNA sequence: TGTGCCAGCAGTTACCACAGGGCGAGTAACTATGGCTACACCTTC.